This T cell receptor beta chain was sequenced during a study of cytomegalovirus exposure and HLA in healthy donors. Trimming stripped 2 bases from V and 1 base from J, with 8 bases between. CDR3 size: 14 residues. The germline V gene has CDR1 SGDLS and CDR2 YYNGEE. The PCR had 60 Vbeta and 13 Jbeta primers. The method was immunoSEQ multiplex PCR; TCRdb's version includes in-frame clones alone and lacks a portion of them. The sample includes 100,000 to 130,000 clones, roughly 72% of them seen just once. Sequenced sample: PBMCs. This chain connects TRBV9 to TRBJ2-3; D is perhaps TRBD2 (6 bases). The TCR originated in a man aged 25 to 45 in good health and CMV-seronegative. CDR3 nucleotides: TGTGCCAGCAGCGTGGAGCGGGGCACAGATACGCAGTATTTT. It yields the protein CASSVERGTDTQYF.